This T cell receptor beta chain comes out of a study of blood T cells in healthy people across ages. About the study: Template switching recovered approximately one barcoded beta molecule for every two T cells. Findings and limits, study-wide: While age rose, TCR beta diversity per million T cells dropped in a roughly linear way. It was the long-lived donors that had more naive CD4+ cells and higher diversity than aged donors.

CDR3 length: 14 amino acids. Per germline, CDR1 SQVTM and CDR2 ANQGSEA. The junction had 12 bases not matched to a gene; V was cut back by 4 bases and J by 6 bases. This clonotype was detected a few times. Its antigen is unidentified. Then a second PCR, running roughly 7 to 11 cycles, was carried out with a sample-barcoded 5' primer and a J-beta primer mix. TCRdb passed the 5' RACE reads through MiXCR, listing each CDR3 protein once. Among 750,000 to 950,000 distinct CDR3 sequences, roughly 50% were seen once, and the ten largest hold around 40%. Isolated PBMCs totaled at least 7 million in each sample.

The chain is built from TRBV29-1 and TRBJ2-7, with TRBD1 identical over 7 bases. Material: blood. The receptor was isolated from a man aged 80 or over in good health. The CDR3 DNA reads TGCAGCGTTGCCCCCCGTCTTACAGGGGTCGAGCAGTACTTC. It codes for CSVAPRLTGVEQYF.